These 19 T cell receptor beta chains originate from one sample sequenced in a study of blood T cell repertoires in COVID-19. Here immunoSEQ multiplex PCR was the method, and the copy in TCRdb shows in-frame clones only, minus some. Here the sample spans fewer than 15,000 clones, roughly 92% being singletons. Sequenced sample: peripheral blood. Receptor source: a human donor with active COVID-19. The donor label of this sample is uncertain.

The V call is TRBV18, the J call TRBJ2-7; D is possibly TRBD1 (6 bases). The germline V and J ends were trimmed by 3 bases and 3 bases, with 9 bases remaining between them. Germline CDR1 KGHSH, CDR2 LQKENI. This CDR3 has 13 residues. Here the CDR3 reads CASSPGQSYEQYF. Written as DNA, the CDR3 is TGTGCCAGCTCACCCGGACAGAGCTACGAGCAGTACTTC.

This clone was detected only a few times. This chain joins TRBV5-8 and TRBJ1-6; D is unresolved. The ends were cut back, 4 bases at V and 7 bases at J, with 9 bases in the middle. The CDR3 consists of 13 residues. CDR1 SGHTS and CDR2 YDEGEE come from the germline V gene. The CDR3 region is CASSPQLNSPLHF. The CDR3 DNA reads TGTGCCAGCAGCCCTCAGTTGAATTCACCCCTCCACTTT.

The DNA for the CDR3 is TGTGCCAGCAGTTTTAACAGGGCGACTGAAGCTTTCTTT. Residues: CASSFNRATEAFF. The J gene is TRBJ1-1, the V gene TRBV12-3 or TRBV12-4; D perhaps matches TRBD1 (6 bases). Between the trimmed V and J ends, which lost 3 bases and 5 bases, there was a span of 10 bases. The length of the CDR3 is 13 residues.

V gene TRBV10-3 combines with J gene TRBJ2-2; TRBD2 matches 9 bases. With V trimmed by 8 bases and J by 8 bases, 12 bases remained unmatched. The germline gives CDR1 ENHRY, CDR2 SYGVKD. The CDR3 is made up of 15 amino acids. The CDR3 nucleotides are TGTGCCATCGGCCGGCTAGCGGGGCCCTTGGGGGAGCTGTTTTTT. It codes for CAIGRLAGPLGELFF.

DNA for the CDR3: TGTGCCAGCAGCTTAGCGCAACAGAAAATTAATTCACCCCTCCACTTT. Its protein product is CASSLAQQKINSPLHF. V gene TRBV7-2 combines with J gene TRBJ1-6; D gene uncertain. The CDR3 loop spans 16 amino acids. Germline lookup yields CDR1 SGHTA and CDR2 FQGNSA. With 0 bases removed from V and 6 bases from J, the gap between germline ends came to 12 bases.

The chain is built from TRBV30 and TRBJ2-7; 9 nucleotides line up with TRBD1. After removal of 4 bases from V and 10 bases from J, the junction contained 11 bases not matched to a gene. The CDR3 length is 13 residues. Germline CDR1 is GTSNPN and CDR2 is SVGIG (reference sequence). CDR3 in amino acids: CAWNTGQGPDQYF. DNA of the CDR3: TGTGCCTGGAATACGGGACAGGGCCCGGATCAGTACTTC.

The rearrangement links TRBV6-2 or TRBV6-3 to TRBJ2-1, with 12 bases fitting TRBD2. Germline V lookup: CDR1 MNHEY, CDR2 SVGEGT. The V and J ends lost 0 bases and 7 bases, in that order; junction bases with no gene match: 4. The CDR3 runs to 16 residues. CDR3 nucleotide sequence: TGTGCCAGCAGTTACTCAGCTAGCGGGGGGGAAAATGAGCAGTTCTTC. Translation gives CASSYSASGGENEQFF.

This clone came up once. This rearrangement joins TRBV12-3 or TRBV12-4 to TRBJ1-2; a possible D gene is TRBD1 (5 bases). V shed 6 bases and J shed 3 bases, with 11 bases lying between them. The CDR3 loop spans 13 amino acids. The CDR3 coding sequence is TGTGCCAGCAGCGTCCGCAGGGACTATGGCTACACCTTC. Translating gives CASSVRRDYGYTF.

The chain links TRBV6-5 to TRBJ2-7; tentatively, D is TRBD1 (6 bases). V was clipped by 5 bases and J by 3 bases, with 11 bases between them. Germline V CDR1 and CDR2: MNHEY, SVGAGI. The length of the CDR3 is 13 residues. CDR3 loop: CASSRIQGYEQYF. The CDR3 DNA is TGTGCCAGCAGTAGGATACAGGGCTACGAGCAGTACTTC.

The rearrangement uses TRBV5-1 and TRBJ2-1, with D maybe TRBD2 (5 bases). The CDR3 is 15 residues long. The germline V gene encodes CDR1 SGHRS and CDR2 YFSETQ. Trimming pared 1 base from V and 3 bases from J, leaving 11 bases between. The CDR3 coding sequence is TGCGCCAGCAGCTTGATAGCGAATCGCTACAATGAGCAGTTCTTC. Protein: CASSLIANRYNEQFF. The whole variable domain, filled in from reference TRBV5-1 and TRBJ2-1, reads KAGVTQTPRYLIKTRGQQVTLSCSPISGHRSVSWYQQTPGQGLQFLFEYFSETQRNKGNFPGRFSGRQFSNSRSEMNVSTLELGDSALYLCASSLIANRYNEQFFGPGTRLTVL.

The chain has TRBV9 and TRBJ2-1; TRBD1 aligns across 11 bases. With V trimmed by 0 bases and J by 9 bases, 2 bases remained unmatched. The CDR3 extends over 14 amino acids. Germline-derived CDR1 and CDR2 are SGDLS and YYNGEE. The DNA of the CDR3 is TGTGCCAGCAGCGTAGTGGGACAGGGGGTTGAGCAGTTCTTC. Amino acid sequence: CASSVVGQGVEQFF.

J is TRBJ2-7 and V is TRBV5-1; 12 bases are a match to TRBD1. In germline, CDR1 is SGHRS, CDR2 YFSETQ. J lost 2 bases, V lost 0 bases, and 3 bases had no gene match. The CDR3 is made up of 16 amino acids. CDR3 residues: CASSLGGTGGPYEQYF. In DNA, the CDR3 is TGCGCCAGCAGCTTGGGGGGGACAGGGGGCCCCTACGAGCAGTACTTC.

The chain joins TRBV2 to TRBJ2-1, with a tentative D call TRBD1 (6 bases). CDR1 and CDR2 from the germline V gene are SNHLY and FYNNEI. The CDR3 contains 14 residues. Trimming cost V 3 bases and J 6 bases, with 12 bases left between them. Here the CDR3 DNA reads TGTGCCAGCAGTGAGGGGGCTCTTTCCAATGAGCAGTTCTTC. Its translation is CASSEGALSNEQFF.

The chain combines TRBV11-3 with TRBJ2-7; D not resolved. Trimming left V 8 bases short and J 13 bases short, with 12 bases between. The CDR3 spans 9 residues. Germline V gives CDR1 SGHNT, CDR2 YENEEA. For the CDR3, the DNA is TGTGCCAGCGAGTGTTTTAGATACTTC. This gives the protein CASECFRYF.

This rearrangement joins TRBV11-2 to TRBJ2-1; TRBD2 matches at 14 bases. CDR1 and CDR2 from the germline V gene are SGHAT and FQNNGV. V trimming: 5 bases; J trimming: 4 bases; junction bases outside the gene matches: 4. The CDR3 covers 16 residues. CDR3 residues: CASSQGTSGRYNEQFF. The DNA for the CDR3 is TGTGCCAGCAGCCAGGGGACTAGCGGGAGATACAATGAGCAGTTCTTC. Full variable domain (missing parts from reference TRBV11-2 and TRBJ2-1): EAGVAQSPRYKIIEKRQSVAFWCNPISGHATLYWYQQILGQGPKLLIQFQNNGVVDDSQLPKDRFSAERLKGVDSTLKIQPAKLEDSAVYLCASSQGTSGRYNEQFFGPGTRLTVL.

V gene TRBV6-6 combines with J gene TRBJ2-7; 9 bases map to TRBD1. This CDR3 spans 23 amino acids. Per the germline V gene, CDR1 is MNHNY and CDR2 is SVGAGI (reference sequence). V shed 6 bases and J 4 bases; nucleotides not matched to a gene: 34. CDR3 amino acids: CASSYTPHRTGAGYDPWFYEQYF. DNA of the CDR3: TGTGCCAGCAGCTATACGCCGCACAGGACAGGGGCAGGTTACGACCCTTGGTTTTACGAGCAGTACTTC.

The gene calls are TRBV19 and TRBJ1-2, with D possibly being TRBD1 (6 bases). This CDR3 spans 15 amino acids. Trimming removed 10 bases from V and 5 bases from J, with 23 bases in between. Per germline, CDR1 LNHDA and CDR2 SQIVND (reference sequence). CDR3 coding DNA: TGTGCCACCAGCATTCGACAGGATTATAAGTATGGCTACACCTTC. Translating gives CATSIRQDYKYGYTF.

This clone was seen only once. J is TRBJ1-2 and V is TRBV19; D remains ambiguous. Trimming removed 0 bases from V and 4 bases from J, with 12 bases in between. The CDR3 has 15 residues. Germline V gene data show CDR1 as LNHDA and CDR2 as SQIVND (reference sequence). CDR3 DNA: TGTGCCAGTAGTATAGATCTGGAGCGATTCTATGGCTACACCTTC. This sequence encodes CASSIDLERFYGYTF.

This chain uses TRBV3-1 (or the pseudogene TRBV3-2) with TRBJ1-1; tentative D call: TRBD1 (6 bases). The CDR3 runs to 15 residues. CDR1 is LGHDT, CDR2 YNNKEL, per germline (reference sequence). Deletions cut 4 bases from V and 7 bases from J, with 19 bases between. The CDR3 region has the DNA TGTGCCAGCAGCCGCTTAGCCTTAGGACAGAGTGAAGCTTTCTTT. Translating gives CASSRLALGQSEAFF.